This T cell receptor beta chain was captured by sequencing in a study of blood T cell repertoires in COVID-19. Study-level information: Acute and convalescent COVID-19 samples came from the United States, Italy and Spain.

Method: immunoSEQ multiplex PCR; TCRdb's copy keeps in-frame clones and lacks some. The data hold 150,000 to 200,000 clones, with roughly 84% observed a single time. Sequencing was done on a sample of peripheral blood. The origin of this receptor is a woman aged 55-70 years with acute or convalescent COVID-19.

Written as DNA, the CDR3 is TGTGCCATCAGTCCACTTGCGGCCCGTAGCTCTGGAAACACCATATATTTT. It codes for CAISPLAARSSGNTIYF. The chain recombines TRBV10-3 with TRBJ1-3; no firm D call. CDR1 and CDR2 (germline): ENHRY, SYGVKD. V was shortened by 5 bases and J by 0 bases, with 17 bases between the two germline ends. CDR3 size: 17 residues.